One sample yielded the 32 T cell receptor beta chains listed below, sequenced in a study of blood T cells in healthy people across ages. Alongside a J-beta primer mix, a sample-barcoded 5' primer served in a second PCR lasting roughly 7 to 12 cycles. TCRdb reprocessed the 5' RACE reads with MiXCR, giving one entry per CDR3 protein. The top ten hold approximately 0.71% of the sample, which has more than 1,000,000 distinct CDR3 sequences, under 30% seen once. These data were likewise used in another study, on T cells of mothers and their children.

Sequencing was performed on blood. Every receptor here comes from a girl aged 2 to 9 in good health.

This sequence joins TRBV12-3 or TRBV12-4 and TRBJ1-2, with TRBD1 matching over 7 bases. V was clipped by 5 bases and J by 0 bases; unmatched bases: 9. The CDR3 consists of 16 residues. CDR3 in amino acids: CASSAYPDRANYGYTF. CDR3 nucleotide sequence: TGTGCCAGCAGTGCGTACCCCGACAGGGCTAACTATGGCTACACCTTC.

This clonotype was seen more than once but under ten times. V gene TRBV5-1 combines with J gene TRBJ2-5; the D gene is possibly TRBD1 (5 bases). This CDR3 region has 13 residues. Per the germline V gene, CDR1 is SGHRS and CDR2 is YFSETQ. Trimming cost V 7 bases and J 0 bases, with 10 bases left between them. The CDR3 here is CASGIGDQETQYF. CDR3 nucleotides: TGCGCCAGCGGGATAGGGGACCAAGAGACCCAGTACTTC.

The J gene is TRBJ1-4, the V gene TRBV20-1, with a tentative D call TRBD1 (5 bases). The CDR3 is made up of 13 amino acids. Trimming removed 3 bases from V and 6 bases from J, with 11 bases in between. Germline V CDR1 and CDR2: DFQATT, SNEGSKA (reference sequence). The CDR3 nucleotides are TGCAGTGCTAGGGACATCAGAGATGAAAAACTGTTTTTT. Protein sequence: CSARDIRDEKLFF.

The chain has TRBV4-1 and TRBJ2-1; 7 nucleotides agree with TRBD1. The CDR3 has 14 amino acids. V lost 3 bases to trimming and J lost 7 bases; unmatched junction nucleotides: 6. CDR1 is MGHRA, CDR2 YSYEKL, per germline. CDR3 loop: CASSHPTGINEQFF. CDR3 nucleotide sequence: TGCGCCAGCAGCCACCCGACAGGGATTAATGAGCAGTTCTTC.

This sequence joins TRBV24-1 and TRBJ1-5; 7 nucleotides agree with TRBD1. Germline-derived CDR1 and CDR2 are KGHDR and SFDVKD. This CDR3 contains 16 residues. Trimming removed 3 bases from V and 3 bases from J; junction bases left unmatched: 7. The CDR3 is CATSDPTTGSNQPQHF. Here the CDR3 DNA reads TGTGCCACCAGTGATCCGACGACAGGGTCCAATCAGCCCCAGCATTTT.

This clonotype was observed a handful of times. The chain employs TRBV11-3 and TRBJ2-5; D possibly uses TRBD1 or TRBD2 (6 bases each). This CDR3 contains 13 residues. Looked up from germline, CDR1 is SGHNT and CDR2 is YENEEA. The V end was cut by 6 bases, the J end by 3 bases, with 11 bases between. DNA of the CDR3: TGTGCCAGCAGTGGGGGCGGGGAAGAGACCCAGTACTTC. Translating it yields CASSGGGEETQYF.

Here the CDR3 reads CASSLDRINEKLFF. In DNA form, the CDR3 reads TGCGCCAGCAGCTTGGATAGAATTAATGAAAAACTGTTTTTT. The chain uses TRBV5-1 and TRBJ1-4; D remains ambiguous. The CDR3 totals 14 residues. Germline loops: CDR1 SGHRS, CDR2 YFSETQ. V lost 0 bases and J 4 bases, leaving 7 bases between the germline ends.

This clonotype was found a few times. The rearrangement uses TRBV9 and TRBJ2-7; no definite D call. The CDR3 has 16 amino acids. Trimming removed 0 bases from V and 4 bases from J, with 17 bases in between. Germline V gene lookup returns CDR1 SGDLS and CDR2 YYNGEE. The CDR3 is CASSVDRWASLYEQYF. DNA for the CDR3: TGTGCCAGCAGCGTAGATCGGTGGGCCTCCTTATACGAGCAGTACTTC. The full variable domain, with the rest looked up from reference TRBV9 and TRBJ2-7, is DSGVTQTPKHLITATGQRVTLRCSPRSGDLSVYWYQQSLDQGLQFLIQYYNGEERAKGNILERFSAQQFPDLHSELNLSSLELGDSALYFCASSVDRWASLYEQYFGPGTRLTVT.

This chain uses TRBV20-1 with TRBJ2-1; D possibly corresponds to TRBD2 (6 bases). This CDR3 region has 11 residues. V shed 3 bases and J shed 8 bases, with 8 bases lying between them. In germline, CDR1 is DFQATT, CDR2 SNEGSKA (reference sequence). In DNA, the CDR3 is TGCAGTGCTAGTGGGGACTATGAGCAGTTCTTC. Protein product: CSASGDYEQFF.

The chain couples TRBV10-3 to TRBJ1-4; 9 nucleotides align to TRBD1. Looked up from germline, CDR1 is ENHRY and CDR2 is SYGVKD. This CDR3 contains 16 residues. V gave up 3 bases and J gave up 12 bases; unmatched junction bases: 14. This CDR3 is CAISDNPGTGLFELFF. For the CDR3, the DNA is TGTGCCATCAGTGACAATCCCGGGACAGGGTTGTTCGAACTGTTTTTT.

This clonotype was found a few times. The chain employs TRBV3-1 and TRBJ1-4; no reliable D call. The CDR3 is 17 amino acids. Trimming left V 5 bases short and J 0 bases short, with 16 bases between. The germline gives CDR1 LGHDT, CDR2 YNNKEL (reference sequence). CDR3 in DNA: TGTGCCAGCAGCTCCACGTCTGGACCCTCAACTAATGAAAAACTGTTTTTT. Translated, it gives CASSSTSGPSTNEKLFF.

V and J are TRBV12-3 or TRBV12-4 and TRBJ2-1, with D possibly matching TRBD2 (5 bases). The CDR3 runs to 12 residues. V dropped 1 base and J dropped 9 bases, with 7 bases sitting between them. CDR3: CASSLGTAEQFF. As DNA, the CDR3 is TGTGCCAGCAGTTTAGGGACTGCTGAGCAGTTCTTC.

The chain links TRBV7-8 to TRBJ1-2; possible D gene TRBD1, 6 bases. The V gene's germline CDR1 is SGHVS and CDR2 FQNEAQ. V was cut by 1 base and J by 4 bases, with 13 bases left in between. This CDR3 spans 15 amino acids. CDR3 protein: CASSLGVGGGYGYTF. Here the CDR3 DNA reads TGTGCCAGCAGCTTAGGTGTAGGGGGGGGCTATGGCTACACCTTC.

A few counts support this clonotype. In DNA form, the CDR3 reads TGTGCCAGCTCAGGCGTGAACCCGGTTGAAAAACTGTTTTTT. Translating gives CASSGVNPVEKLFF. The chain links TRBV18 to TRBJ1-4; D ambiguous. From germline, CDR1 is KGHSH and CDR2 LQKENI. The CDR3 totals 14 residues. V shed 5 bases and J shed 7 bases, with 14 bases lying between them.

Details on this clonotype: A read error may produce the germline difference seen at one junction end. The chain joins TRBV7-7 to TRBJ2-4; D perhaps matches TRBD1 (6 bases). The CDR3 totals 16 residues. Per germline, CDR1 SSHAT and CDR2 FNYEAQ (reference sequence). The CDR3 protein is CASSPYRELAKNIQYF. In DNA form, the CDR3 reads TGTGCTAGCAGCCCCTACAGGGAACTAGCCAAAAACATTCAGTACTTC.

The rearrangement joins TRBV5-1 to TRBJ2-5; TRBD1 or TRBD2 may be the D gene (5 bases each). The CDR3 is 13 residues long. Germline V gives CDR1 SGHRS, CDR2 YFSETQ. Trimming stripped 6 bases from V and 4 bases from J, with 13 bases between. In DNA, the CDR3 is TGCGCCAGCACACCGACAGAGGGAGAGACCCAGTACTTC. Its translation: CASTPTEGETQYF.

The rearrangement uses TRBV20-1 and TRBJ2-3; 7 bases line up with TRBD2. V trimming: 3 bases; J trimming: 5 bases; junction bases outside the gene matches: 17. CDR1 and CDR2 from the germline V gene are DFQATT and SNEGSKA (reference sequence). The CDR3 has 17 amino acids. The DNA for the CDR3 is TGCAGTGCTAGTGCCCTCCGGGAGGCCGACCCCCGAGATACGCAGTATTTT. As protein: CSASALREADPRDTQYF.

The V gene is TRBV6-1, the J gene TRBJ2-2; TRBD1 agrees at 9 bases. The CDR3 runs 17 residues. CDR1 is MNHNS, CDR2 SASEGT, per germline. The V and J ends lost 5 bases and 5 bases, in that order; junction bases with no gene match: 12. The CDR3 DNA is TGTGCCAGCAGTACAGGGGGCAATGGGAGAGGTACCGGGGAGCTGTTTTTT. This gives the protein CASSTGGNGRGTGELFF.

The sample holds a few counts of this clonotype. One junction end does not reproduce the germline sequence, and a read error may be involved. The rearrangement links TRBV7-9 to TRBJ2-7; D gene uncertain. The CDR3 consists of 12 residues. Germline CDR1 SEHNR, CDR2 FQNEAQ (reference sequence). CDR3 sequence: CASSVNSYERYF. CDR3 sequence (DNA): TGTGCCAGCAGCGTAAACTCCTACGAGCGGTACTTC.

This clonotype was observed a few times. V is TRBV12-3 or TRBV12-4 and J is TRBJ2-6; D not resolved. CDR3 length equals 15 residues. V was shortened by 5 bases and J by 0 bases, with 8 bases between the two germline ends. CDR3 sequence reads: CASSTSSSGANVLTF. DNA of the CDR3: TGTGCCAGCAGTACGTCTAGCTCTGGGGCCAACGTCCTGACTTTC.

The V call is TRBV7-9, the J call TRBJ2-5; D remains ambiguous. V gave up 5 bases and J gave up 0 bases, with 13 bases separating them. This CDR3 is 15 amino acids long. Germline V gives CDR1 SEHNR, CDR2 FQNEAQ (reference sequence). CDR3 in DNA: TGTGCCAGCAGCCTAAGAAGGCGTAACCAAGAGACCCAGTACTTC. It encodes CASSLRRRNQETQYF.

This clonotype was seen a few times. The genes are TRBV5-1 and TRBJ2-7, with TRBD2 matching over 12 bases. Trimming at V came to 1 base and at J to 5 bases, leaving 4 bases not matched to a gene. The CDR3 covers 15 residues. Germline CDR1 is SGHRS and CDR2 is YFSETQ. CDR3 sequence: CASSLQTSGSNEQYF. In nucleotides, the CDR3 is TGCGCCAGCAGCTTGCAGACTAGCGGGAGTAACGAGCAGTACTTC. Full variable domain (remainder filled in from reference TRBV5-1 and TRBJ2-7): KAGVTQTPRYLIKTRGQQVTLSCSPISGHRSVSWYQQTPGQGLQFLFEYFSETQRNKGNFPGRFSGRQFSNSRSEMNVSTLELGDSALYLCASSLQTSGSNEQYFGPGTRLTVT.

This chain links TRBV9 with TRBJ2-1, with 12 bases identical to TRBD2. Looked up from germline, CDR1 is SGDLS and CDR2 is YYNGEE. The CDR3 extends over 15 amino acids. J was trimmed by 8 bases and V by 3 bases; bases with no gene match: 6. This CDR3 reads CASSARLAGDDEQFF. In nucleotides, the CDR3 is TGTGCCAGCAGCGCCCGACTAGCGGGAGACGATGAGCAGTTCTTC.

The V call is TRBV9, the J call TRBJ2-1; no definite D call. The germline V gene has CDR1 SGDLS and CDR2 YYNGEE. V was shortened by 0 bases and J by 6 bases, with 7 bases between the two germline ends. The CDR3 runs to 13 residues. CDR3 sequence (DNA): TGTGCCAGCAGCGTAGCCCCCAGCAATGAGCAGTTCTTC. This encodes CASSVAPSNEQFF.

This clonotype was detected a few times. The chain is built from TRBV20-1 and TRBJ2-5, with 10 bases matching TRBD2. The closer fit of TRBJ2-1 to the DNA end suggests the J call may be wrong. Germline loops: CDR1 DFQATT, CDR2 SNEGSKA (reference sequence). The CDR3 is 12 residues long. CDR3 DNA sequence: TGCAGTAAAGCGGGGGGGAGGTATGAGCAGTTCTTC. This encodes CSKAGGRYEQFF.

V usage is TRBV4-3 and J usage is TRBJ2-4, with TRBD1 identical over 12 bases. V dropped 0 bases and J dropped 7; count of bases not matched to a gene: 4. The germline CDR1 and CDR2 sequences are LGHNA and YSLEER. The CDR3 contains 16 residues. CDR3 region: CASSQDRGTGGNIQYF. CDR3 sequence (DNA): TGCGCCAGCAGCCAAGATAGGGGGACAGGGGGCAACATTCAGTACTTC.

The DNA for the CDR3 is TGTGCTAGTGGTGACACGCAGGGGTATAGAAATCAGCCCCAGCATTTT. It translates to CASGDTQGYRNQPQHF. This chain connects TRBV12-5 to TRBJ1-5, with D tentatively TRBD1 (6 bases). CDR1 and CDR2 (germline): LGHNT, FRNRAP. Trimming left V 5 bases short and J 4 bases short, with 18 bases between. The CDR3 has 16 amino acids.

V gene TRBV29-1 combines with J gene TRBJ1-3; D unresolved. From germline, CDR1 is SQVTM and CDR2 ANQGSEA. The length of the CDR3 is 14 residues. The ends were cut back, 7 bases at V and 3 bases at J, with 16 bases in the middle. Written as DNA, the CDR3 is TGCAGCGCCGTAGGGCCGGCGGGTGGAAACACCATATATTTT. Translation: CSAVGPAGGNTIYF.

This clonotype showed up just a few times. V is TRBV15 and J is TRBJ2-4; D is unclear. The ends were cut back, 0 bases at V and 0 bases at J, with 9 bases in the middle. This CDR3 is 16 amino acids long. Germline-derived CDR1 and CDR2 are LNHNV and YYDKDF (reference sequence). CDR3 in amino acids: CATSRDMVIAKNIQYF. CDR3 nucleotide sequence: TGTGCCACCAGCAGAGATATGGTCATAGCCAAAAACATTCAGTACTTC.

This clonotype was detected many times. Here the CDR3 reads CASSRTPEETQYF. The CDR3 DNA reads as TGTGCCAGCAGCCGGACTCCAGAAGAGACCCAGTACTTC. This rearrangement joins TRBV7-9 to TRBJ2-5; D might be TRBD2 (5 bases). Deletions cut 5 bases from V and 3 bases from J, with 10 bases between. CDR1 is SEHNR and CDR2 is FQNEAQ in the germline V gene (reference sequence). The length of the CDR3 is 13 residues.

The chain joins TRBV29-1 to TRBJ2-5; 14 bases are a match to TRBD2. The J call may be in error: the DNA end matches TRBJ2-1 better. In germline, CDR1 is SQVTM, CDR2 ANQGSEA. The CDR3 has 15 residues. CDR3 region: CSVENGLAGGDEQFF. Here the CDR3 DNA reads TGCAGCGTTGAAAACGGACTAGCGGGAGGCGATGAGCAGTTCTTC.

This clonotype was counted only a few times. This rearrangement joins TRBV7-9 to TRBJ2-7; TRBD1 might be the D (6 bases). CDR1 and CDR2 (germline): SEHNR, FQNEAQ (reference sequence). There are 14 residues in the CDR3. Trimming left V 5 bases short and J 2 bases short, with 13 bases between. The CDR3 region is CASSPNRDTYEQYF. Written as DNA, the CDR3 is TGTGCCAGCAGCCCAAACAGGGATACCTACGAGCAGTACTTC.